These T cell receptor beta chains were read from a single sample in a study of T cells in Graves' hyperthyroidism and ophthalmopathy. From the multiplex PCR reads, TCRdb called clonotypes with MiXCR, one entry per CDR3 protein. The sample has about 400,000 distinct CDR3 sequences, 13% seen once. The material sequenced was blood. All receptors derive from a woman between 18 and 29 years old with Graves' hyperthyroidism. Each CDR3 is given with its conserved first and last residue. The order of the fields is V gene, D gene, J gene, clone size, CDR3 protein, CDR3 DNA. D genes are given only for firm matches. Rows give clone size only sometimes, using once, few, many, or a class for an expanded clone.

TRBV2	NA	TRBJ2-2	many	CASLYRAPNTGELFF	TGTGCCAGCCTCTACAGGGCGCCCAACACCGGGGAGCTGTTTTTT
TRBV19	NA	TRBJ1-6	many	CASTTGQGMASPLHF	TGTGCCAGTACTACAGGGCAGGGGATGGCTTCACCCCTCCACTTT
TRBV6-4	NA	TRBJ1-5	NA	CASEATGNQPQHF	TGTGCCAGCGAGGCGACAGGCAATCAGCCCCAGCATTTT
TRBV28	NA	TRBJ1-1	many	CASSLDATIEAFF	TGTGCCAGCAGTTTAGATGCAACGATCGAGGCTTTCTTT
TRBV4-1	NA	TRBJ1-5	NA	CASSRGIGQPQHF	TGCGCCAGCTCAAGGGGGATTGGTCAGCCCCAGCATTTT
TRBV10-2	TRBD2	TRBJ2-3	NA	CASTGPGGGTDTQYF	TGCGCCAGCACGGGCCCGGGGGGGGGCACAGATACGCAGTATTTT
TRBV18	NA	TRBJ2-7	few	CASSPNNPQTPSYEQYF	TGTGCCAGCTCACCAAATAATCCACAGACCCCCTCCTACGAGCAGTACTTC
TRBV28	NA	TRBJ2-3	many	CASSLAASTQYF	TGTGCCAGCAGTTTGGCAGCGAGTACGCAGTATTTT
TRBV4-3	NA	TRBJ1-1	many	CASSPALGSLNTEAFF	TGCGCCAGCAGCCCAGCGCTGGGCAGCTTGAACACTGAAGCTTTCTTT
TRBV9	NA	TRBJ1-4	few	CASSVHPGRANEKLFF	TGTGCCAGCAGCGTCCATCCGGGGAGGGCTAATGAAAAACTGTTTTTT
TRBV7-2	NA	TRBJ2-7	many	CASTTGLPNEQYF	TGTGCCAGCACAACGGGACTTCCAAACGAGCAGTACTTC
TRBV19	NA	TRBJ2-5	NA	CASSSLRGGGETQYF	TGTGCCAGTAGTTCTCTTCGGGGCGGAGGGGAGACCCAGTACTTC
TRBV20-1	TRBD2	TRBJ2-1	many	CSAMGTSGIRDEQFF	TGCAGTGCTATGGGAACTAGCGGGATTCGAGATGAGCAGTTCTTC
TRBV2	NA	TRBJ1-5	many	CASSPSRGGRNQPQHF	TGTGCCAGCAGTCCCTCAAGGGGGGGACGCAATCAGCCCCAGCATTTT
TRBV14	TRBD1	TRBJ2-7	NA	CASSRHSGGQGAYEQYF	TGTGCCAGCAGCCGGCATTCCGGAGGACAGGGGGCCTACGAGCAGTACTTC
TRBV19	TRBD1	TRBJ2-7	few	CASAGTGGYEQYF	TGTGCCAGTGCCGGGACAGGGGGCTACGAGCAGTACTTC
TRBV7-3	NA	TRBJ2-1	few	CASSPTNTVNEQFF	TGTGCCAGCAGCCCTACCAATACAGTCAATGAGCAGTTCTTC
TRBV5-4	NA	TRBJ1-6	NA	CASSLDQGNSPLHF	TGTGCCAGCAGCTTGGACCAGGGTAATTCACCCCTCCACTTT
TRBV7-9	NA	TRBJ2-7	many	CASSLIHEQYF	TGTGCCAGCAGCTTGATCCACGAGCAGTACTTC
TRBV18	TRBD1	TRBJ1-5	many	CASSTTGDSNQPQHF	TGTGCCAGCTCTACAACAGGGGACAGCAATCAGCCCCAGCATTTT
TRBV2	NA	TRBJ2-1	many	CASSDLGGSYNEQFF	TGTGCCAGCAGTGATTTGGGGGGCTCCTACAATGAGCAGTTCTTC
TRBV20-1	NA	TRBJ1-5	few	CSASLEGVWGNQPQHF	TGCAGTGCTAGCCTAGAGGGGGTTTGGGGCAATCAGCCCCAGCATTTT
TRBV5-6	TRBD1	TRBJ1-5	NA	CASSLWGQGGDSNQPQHF	TGTGCCAGCAGCCTGTGGGGACAGGGGGGGGATAGCAATCAGCCCCAGCATTTT
TRBV5-1	NA	TRBJ2-3	NA	CASSLDATSTAQYF	TGCGCCAGCAGCTTGGACGCTACTAGTACAGCGCAGTATTTT
TRBV10-3	TRBD1	TRBJ2-5	many	CAIRRQGQYGETQYF	TGTGCCATCAGGAGACAGGGACAGTACGGGGAGACCCAGTACTTC
TRBV6-5	TRBD1	TRBJ2-3	many	CASSSGGPTDTQYF	TGTGCCAGCAGTTCAGGGGGCCCCACAGATACGCAGTATTTT
TRBV19	TRBD1	TRBJ1-2	NA	CASSRDRVLGYGYTF	TGTGCCAGTAGTCGTGACAGGGTTTTGGGCTATGGCTACACCTTC
TRBV7-9	NA	TRBJ1-2	NA	CASSAAPAGYTF	TGTGCCAGCAGCGCCGCTCCTGCGGGCTACACCTTC
TRBV28	NA	TRBJ2-7	many	CASSGVGVFSYEQYF	TGTGCCAGCAGCGGGGTTGGGGTGTTCTCCTACGAGCAGTACTTC
TRBV7-2	NA	TRBJ2-7	many	CASSFGYSYEQYF	TGTGCCAGCAGCTTTGGTTACTCCTACGAGCAGTACTTC
TRBV6-1	TRBD1	TRBJ1-5	many	CASRQKQGHSNQPQHF	TGTGCCAGCAGGCAAAAACAGGGGCATAGCAATCAGCCCCAGCATTTT
TRBV19	NA	TRBJ2-7	NA	CASSMIAGIYEQYF	TGTGCCAGTAGTATGATCGCGGGGATCTACGAGCAGTACTTC
TRBV4-1	NA	TRBJ2-5	few	CASSHRHNRYQETQYF	TGCGCCAGCAGCCACCGCCATAATCGTTACCAAGAGACCCAGTACTTC
TRBV12-3/TRBV12-4	NA	TRBJ2-2	many	CASRGFHGELFF	TGTGCCAGCAGGGGCTTTCACGGGGAGCTGTTTTTT
TRBV11-2	TRBD2	TRBJ2-1	many	CASSLGGLAGGHYNEQFF	TGTGCCAGCAGCTTAGGGGGACTAGCGGGAGGGCATTACAATGAGCAGTTCTTC
TRBV15	NA	TRBJ2-3	NA	CATSRDLIRGTQYF	TGTGCCACCAGCAGAGATCTGATCCGGGGTACGCAGTATTTT
TRBV4-1	NA	TRBJ1-1	few	CASSHPVRTPNTEAFF	TGCGCCAGCAGCCACCCCGTTCGGACACCGAACACTGAAGCTTTCTTT
TRBV7-6	NA	TRBJ2-3	many	CASSWPFASTDTQYF	TGTGCCAGCAGCTGGCCGTTTGCTAGCACAGATACGCAGTATTTT
TRBV4-1	NA	TRBJ1-2	few	CASSQRDGYTF	TGCGCCAGCAGCCAGAGGGATGGCTACACCTTC
TRBV27	TRBD2	TRBJ2-3	many	CASSLRLYSGIRTDTQYF	TGTGCCAGCAGTCTCCGACTTTATAGCGGGATCCGCACAGATACGCAGTATTTT
TRBV5-8	TRBD1	TRBJ2-1	many	CASSPPGQGGYEQFF	TGTGCCAGCAGCCCCCCGGGACAGGGCGGGTATGAGCAGTTCTTC
TRBV7-2	TRBD1	TRBJ1-6	many	CASSPHSQQGAYSPLHF	TGTGCCAGCAGTCCACACAGCCAGCAGGGGGCTTATTCACCCCTCCACTTT
TRBV28	NA	TRBJ1-5	many	CASSLRGGDQPQHF	TGTGCCAGCAGTTTACGGGGGGGCGATCAGCCCCAGCATTTT
TRBV11-2	NA	TRBJ1-1	many	CASSWGNSEAFF	TGTGCCAGCAGCTGGGGGAATTCGGAAGCTTTCTTT
TRBV15	TRBD1	TRBJ1-1	many	CATSRDSGTGKTEAFF	TGTGCCACCAGCAGAGATAGCGGGACAGGGAAAACTGAAGCTTTCTTT
TRBV3-1	NA	TRBJ1-5	NA	CASSQEPGGNQPQHF	TGTGCCAGCAGCCAAGAACCTGGAGGCAATCAGCCCCAGCATTTT
TRBV30	NA	TRBJ1-1	many	CAWSSEGGTEAFF	TGTGCCTGGAGCAGCGAAGGGGGTACTGAAGCTTTCTTT
TRBV6-4	TRBD1	TRBJ1-1	many	CASSDLGQGDDTEAFF	TGTGCCAGCAGTGACCTCGGACAGGGGGACGACACTGAAGCTTTCTTT
TRBV11-2	TRBD2	TRBJ2-2	few	CASSFTTSTGGELFF	TGTGCCAGCAGCTTCACGACTAGCACTGGCGGGGAGCTGTTTTTT
TRBV20-1	NA	TRBJ1-4	many	CSAPSGVSEKLFF	TGCAGTGCCCCCTCGGGGGTAAGCGAAAAACTGTTTTTT
TRBV24-1	NA	TRBJ2-1	NA	CATSDPSGEQFF	TGTGCCACCAGTGACCCAAGCGGAGAGCAGTTCTTC
TRBV20-1	TRBD1	TRBJ2-3	many	CSARGPWIGTGGTDTQYF	TGCAGTGCTAGAGGCCCTTGGATAGGGACAGGGGGCACAGATACGCAGTATTTT
TRBV19	TRBD1	TRBJ2-1	NA	CASSIRGQGRNEQFF	TGTGCCAGTAGTATCCGAGGACAGGGACGTAATGAGCAGTTCTTC